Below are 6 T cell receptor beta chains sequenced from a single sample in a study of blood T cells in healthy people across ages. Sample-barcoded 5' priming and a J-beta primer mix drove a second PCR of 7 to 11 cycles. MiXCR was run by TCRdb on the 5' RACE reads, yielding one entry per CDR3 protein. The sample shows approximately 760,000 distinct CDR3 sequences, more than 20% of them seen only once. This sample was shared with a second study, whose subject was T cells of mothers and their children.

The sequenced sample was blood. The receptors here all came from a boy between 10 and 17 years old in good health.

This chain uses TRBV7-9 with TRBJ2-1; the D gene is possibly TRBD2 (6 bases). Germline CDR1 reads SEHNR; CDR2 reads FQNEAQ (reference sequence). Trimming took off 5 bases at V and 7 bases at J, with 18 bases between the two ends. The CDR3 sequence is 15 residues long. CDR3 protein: CASSPPGSAGNEQFF. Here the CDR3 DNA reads TGTGCCAGCAGCCCCCCAGGATCGGCGGGGAATGAGCAGTTCTTC.

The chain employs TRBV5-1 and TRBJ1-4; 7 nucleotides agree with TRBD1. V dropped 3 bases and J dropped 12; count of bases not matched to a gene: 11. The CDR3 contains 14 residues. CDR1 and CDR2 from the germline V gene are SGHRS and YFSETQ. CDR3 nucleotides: TGCGCCAGCAGCTCGGGACAGTTGGATTCCCAACTGTTTTTT. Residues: CASSSGQLDSQLFF. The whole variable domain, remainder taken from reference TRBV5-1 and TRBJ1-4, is KAGVTQTPRYLIKTRGQQVTLSCSPISGHRSVSWYQQTPGQGLQFLFEYFSETQRNKGNFPGRFSGRQFSNSRSEMNVSTLELGDSALYLCASSSGQLDSQLFFGSGTQLSVL.

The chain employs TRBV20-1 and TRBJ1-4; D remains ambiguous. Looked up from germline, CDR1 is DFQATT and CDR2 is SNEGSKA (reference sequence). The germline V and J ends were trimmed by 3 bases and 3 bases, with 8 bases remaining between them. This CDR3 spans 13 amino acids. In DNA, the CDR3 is TGCAGTGCTAGTTCCGGATCTAATGAAAAACTGTTTTTT. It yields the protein CSASSGSNEKLFF.

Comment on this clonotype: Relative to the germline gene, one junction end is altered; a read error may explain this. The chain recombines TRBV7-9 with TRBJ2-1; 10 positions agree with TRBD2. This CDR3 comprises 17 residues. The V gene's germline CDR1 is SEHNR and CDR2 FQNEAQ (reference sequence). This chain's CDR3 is CASSFELAGESYNEQFF. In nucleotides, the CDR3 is TGTGCTAGCAGCTTCGAGCTAGCGGGAGAATCCTACAATGAGCAGTTCTTC.

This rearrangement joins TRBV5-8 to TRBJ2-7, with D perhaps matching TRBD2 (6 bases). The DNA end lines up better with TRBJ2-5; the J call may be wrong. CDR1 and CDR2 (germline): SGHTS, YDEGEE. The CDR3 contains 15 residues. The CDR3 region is CASGASVHRQETQYF. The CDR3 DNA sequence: TGTGCCAGCGGGGCTAGCGTACACCGACAAGAGACCCAGTACTTC.

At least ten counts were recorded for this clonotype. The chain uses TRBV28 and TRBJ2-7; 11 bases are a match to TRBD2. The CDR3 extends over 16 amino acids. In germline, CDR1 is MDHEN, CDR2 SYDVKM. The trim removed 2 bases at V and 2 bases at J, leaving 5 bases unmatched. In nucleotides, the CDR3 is TGTGCCAGCAGTTTAGGGGGGACTAGCGGTGCCTACGAGCAGTACTTC. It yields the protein CASSLGGTSGAYEQYF. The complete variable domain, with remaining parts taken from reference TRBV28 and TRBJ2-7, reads DVKVTQSSRYLVKRTGEKVFLECVQDMDHENMFWYRQDPGLGLRLIYFSYDVKMKEKGDIPEGYSVSREKKERFSLILESASTNQTSMYLCASSLGGTSGAYEQYFGPGTRLTVT.